These 19 T cell receptor beta chains were all obtained from the same sample, sequenced in a study of early T cells in non-severe SARS-CoV-2 infection. TCRdb passed the 5' RACE reads through MiXCR, listing each CDR3 protein once. The table shows approximately 100,000 distinct CDR3 sequences, with approximately 9.9% occurring only once. The sequenced sample consisted of whole blood. The origin of the receptors is an adult who was a healthcare worker with PCR-confirmed SARS-CoV-2 infection or an uninfected control (not recorded which).

This clonotype was recorded many times. The rearrangement uses TRBV20-1 and TRBJ1-1; no clear D. Germline values: CDR1 DFQATT, CDR2 SNEGSKA (reference sequence). The CDR3 contains 15 residues. V shed 2 bases and J shed 3 bases, with 16 bases lying between them. The CDR3 sequence is CSARTPSHSYTEAFF. CDR3 coding DNA: TGCAGTGCTAGAACCCCTTCCCACAGCTACACTGAAGCTTTCTTT.

This clonotype occurred many times. The chain's CDR3 is CSASLGVHYGYTF. As DNA, the CDR3 is TGCAGTGCTAGTTTGGGGGTTCATTATGGCTACACCTTC. The chain joins TRBV20-1 to TRBJ1-2, with D possibly TRBD1 on 5 matching bases. Germline V lookup: CDR1 DFQATT, CDR2 SNEGSKA (reference sequence). The V gene lost 3 bases and the J gene lost 5 bases, with 13 bases spanning the gap. The CDR3 is made up of 13 amino acids.

The chain employs TRBV29-1 and TRBJ2-7; D unresolved. The CDR3 is 14 residues long. Trimming stripped 3 bases from V and 0 bases from J, with 12 bases between. The germline V gene encodes CDR1 SQVTM and CDR2 ANQGSEA. Here the CDR3 DNA reads TGCAGCGTTGATTTTTCTCCGAGCTCCTACGAGCAGTACTTC. Translated: CSVDFSPSSYEQYF.

This clonotype was observed a few times. This chain links TRBV7-7 with TRBJ2-3; no clear D. Germline V gives CDR1 SSHAT, CDR2 FNYEAQ (reference sequence). With 2 bases removed from V and 4 bases from J, the gap between germline ends came to 7 bases. The CDR3 is 13 residues long. CDR3 DNA sequence: TGTGCCAGCAGCTTAATGGATTCAGATACGCAGTATTTT. Translated, it gives CASSLMDSDTQYF.

The gene calls are TRBV6-6 and TRBJ1-1; D gene uncertain. V shed 2 bases and J shed 3 bases, with 4 bases lying between them. The CDR3 consists of 12 residues. CDR1 is MNHNY and CDR2 is SVGAGI in the germline V gene (reference sequence). The CDR3 coding sequence is TGTGCCAGCAGTTACAGGTACACTGAAGCTTTCTTT. It codes for CASSYRYTEAFF.

This clonotype was found a few times. This chain uses TRBV20-1 with TRBJ1-5, with no clear D. V was cut by 6 bases and J by 1 base, with 7 bases left in between. CDR1 is DFQATT, CDR2 SNEGSKA, per germline (reference sequence). The CDR3 runs 12 residues. CDR3 bases: TGCAGTGCAGGGCGGAGCAATCAGCCCCAGCATTTT. Protein: CSAGRSNQPQHF.

The chain uses TRBV2 and TRBJ2-3, with 10 bases that match TRBD2. The trim removed 8 bases at V and 7 bases at J, leaving 12 bases unmatched. This CDR3 is built from 15 residues. The germline gives CDR1 SNHLY, CDR2 FYNNEI. This CDR3 reads CASLSPSGGAYTQYF. CDR3 DNA sequence: TGTGCCAGCCTCTCCCCCAGCGGGGGGGCGTATACGCAGTATTTT.

The V gene is TRBV28, the J gene TRBJ1-3, with a tentative D call TRBD1 (6 bases). Germline V gene data show CDR1 as MDHEN and CDR2 as SYDVKM. V was pared by 6 bases and J by 1 base, with 16 bases between. The CDR3 contains 16 residues. CDR3 sequence: CASSFTQGSSGNTIYF. The CDR3 nucleotides read TGTGCCAGCAGCTTTACACAGGGTTCATCTGGAAACACCATATATTTT.

This clonotype was counted a few times. In DNA form, the CDR3 reads TGTGCCAGCAGTGAAGCCTCTGGACGTTACGCCCTTGCAACTAATGAAAAACTGTTTTTT. Its protein product is CASSEASGRYALATNEKLFF. The genes are TRBV2 and TRBJ1-4; the D is unclear. The CDR3 totals 20 residues. Germline assignment: CDR1 SNHLY and CDR2 FYNNEI. The V end was cut by 0 bases, the J end by 0 bases, with 20 bases between.

The chain carries TRBV29-1 and TRBJ2-3; 7 bases map to TRBD2. Losses at the gene ends were 0 bases for V and 12 bases for J; bases not matched to a gene: 9. Germline assignment: CDR1 SQVTM and CDR2 ANQGSEA. The CDR3 sequence is 13 residues long. This CDR3 reads CSVEDRTASGQYF. The CDR3 DNA sequence: TGCAGCGTTGAAGATCGAACGGCTAGCGGACAGTATTTT.

About this clonotype: A read error may be the cause here, since a much bigger clone is one base away. The chain links TRBV12-3 or TRBV12-4 to TRBJ1-6, with 8 nucleotides matching TRBD1. The CDR3 is made up of 16 amino acids. For the CDR3, the DNA is TGTGCCAGCAGGGACAGGGTGGACACCTATAATCCACCCCTCCACTTT. It encodes CASRDRVDTYNPPLHF.

The chain has TRBV6-6 and TRBJ2-7; the D is unclear. Germline CDR1 reads MNHNY; CDR2 reads SVGAGI (reference sequence). V dropped 0 bases and J dropped 3 bases, with 12 bases sitting between them. The CDR3 covers 15 residues. CDR3: CASSYSMAASYEQYF. DNA of the CDR3: TGTGCCAGCAGTTACTCGATGGCGGCTAGCTACGAGCAGTACTTC.

This clonotype was seen more than once but under ten times. CDR3 in DNA: TGTGCCAGCAGCTTAGAGGCAGTCTACAATGAGCAGTTCTTC. This codes for CASSLEAVYNEQFF. The rearrangement joins TRBV7-9 to TRBJ2-1; D is uncertain. Trimming took 1 base from V and 3 from J, leaving 7 bases between them. Germline V CDR1 and CDR2: SEHNR, FQNEAQ (reference sequence). The CDR3 covers 14 residues. Complete variable domain (other parts from reference TRBV7-9 and TRBJ2-1): DTGVSQNPRHKITKRGQNVTFRCDPISEHNRLYWYRQTLGQGPEFLTYFQNEAQLEKSRLLSDRFSAERPKGSFSTLEIQRTEQGDSAMYLCASSLEAVYNEQFFGPGTRLTVL.

This clonotype was counted many times. The chain combines TRBV28 with TRBJ1-2; weak D call: TRBD1 (5 bases). Per the germline V gene, CDR1 is MDHEN and CDR2 is SYDVKM. The CDR3 is made up of 14 amino acids. The germline V and J ends were trimmed by 2 bases and 4 bases, with 11 bases remaining between them. CDR3 region: CASSLPGASYGYTF. The CDR3 coding sequence is TGTGCCAGCAGTTTACCCGGGGCTAGCTATGGCTACACCTTC.

This clonotype appeared many times. The chain couples TRBV28 to TRBJ1-5, with 11 bases aligning to TRBD1. Germline-derived CDR1 and CDR2 are MDHEN and SYDVKM. V shed 3 bases, J shed 5 bases, and the junction held 6 bases outside the gene matches. The CDR3 is 16 amino acids. CDR3 protein: CASSFWTGGEDQPQHF. In DNA, the CDR3 is TGTGCCAGCAGTTTTTGGACAGGGGGCGAGGATCAGCCCCAGCATTTT.

This chain uses TRBV4-2 with TRBJ2-3, with 11 nucleotides matching TRBD2. The CDR3 is 17 amino acids. Germline CDR1 LGHNA, CDR2 YNFKEQ. V was pared by 1 base and J by 4 bases, with 7 bases of the junction left unmatched. CDR3 sequence reads: CASSQGSTGLAADTQYF. The CDR3 DNA is TGTGCCAGCAGCCAAGGATCTACGGGACTAGCGGCAGATACGCAGTATTTT.

At least ten counts were recorded for this clonotype. One end of the junction varies from germline; a read error may be responsible. The chain employs TRBV3-1 and TRBJ1-1; a possible D gene is TRBD1 (6 bases). The V gene's germline CDR1 is LGHDT and CDR2 YNNKEL (reference sequence). The CDR3 runs to 13 residues. The CDR3 region is CASSQGGVSEAFF. The CDR3 DNA follows: TGTGCCAGCAGTCAAGGGGGGGTATCTGAAGCTTTCTTT.

The table lists this clonotype with many counts. This chain links TRBV7-9 with TRBJ1-2; D remains ambiguous. V was trimmed by 4 bases and J by 8 bases, leaving 14 bases between them. There are 13 residues in the CDR3. CDR1 is SEHNR, CDR2 FQNEAQ, per germline (reference sequence). The DNA for the CDR3 is TGTGCCAGCAGCTCCCGGGAGGGCGTCGGCTACACCTTC. Protein product: CASSSREGVGYTF.

V and J are TRBV18 and TRBJ1-1, with 7 bases identical to TRBD1. With 5 bases clipped from V and 0 bases from J, the junction kept 6 bases outside the gene matches. This CDR3 contains 15 residues. CDR1 and CDR2 (germline): KGHSH, LQKENI. For the CDR3, the DNA is TGTGCCAGCTCATCCAACAGGGGCGTGAACACTGAAGCTTTCTTT. It is translated as CASSSNRGVNTEAFF.